Detailed here is one TCR beta chain. As yet, its antigen is unknown. Primers for the PCR totalled 60 Vbeta and 13 Jbeta. Using immunoSEQ multiplex PCR, the repertoire was profiled, and TCRdb retains in-frame clones only, with some absent. The sample includes about 85,000 clones, 80% of them seen just once. The data stem from a study of cytomegalovirus exposure and HLA in healthy donors. General observations from the study: The authors confirmed in vitro that a few CMV-associated chains were specific for CMV antigens. Rare TCR sequences dominated, though some public TCRs recurred in many donors. Under 20,000 TCR beta sequences were associated with HLA alleles at 0.05 false discovery rate in a later analysis. A previous analysis found most TCR beta V segments productive roughly 87% or roughly 30% of the time.

The germline CDR1 and CDR2 sequences are MDHEN and SYDVKM. V was pared by 4 bases and J by 11 bases, with 12 bases between. This CDR3 is built from 12 residues. What was sequenced was PBMCs. The chain is built from TRBV28 and TRBJ1-5; tentative D call: TRBD1 (5 bases). The clonotype was recovered from a woman aged 45-60 years in good health and CMV-seropositive. CDR3 coding DNA: TGTGCCAGCAGTTCCGGGGGATCAGCCCAGCATTTT. Protein: CASSSGGSAQHF. Drawing the rest from reference TRBV28 and TRBJ1-5, the complete variable domain is DVKVTQSSRYLVKRTGEKVFLECVQDMDHENMFWYRQDPGLGLRLIYFSYDVKMKEKGDIPEGYSVSREKKERFSLILESASTNQTSMYLCASSSGGSAQHFGDGTRLSIL.